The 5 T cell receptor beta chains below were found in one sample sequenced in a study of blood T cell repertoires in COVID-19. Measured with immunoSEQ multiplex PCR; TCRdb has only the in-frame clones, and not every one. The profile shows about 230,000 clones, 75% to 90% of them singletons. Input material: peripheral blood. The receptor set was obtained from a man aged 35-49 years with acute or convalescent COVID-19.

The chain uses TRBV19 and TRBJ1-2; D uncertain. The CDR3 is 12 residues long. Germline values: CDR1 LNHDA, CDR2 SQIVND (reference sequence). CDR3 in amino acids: CATKRSNYGYTF. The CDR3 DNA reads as TGTGCTACGAAGAGATCTAACTATGGCTACACCTTC.

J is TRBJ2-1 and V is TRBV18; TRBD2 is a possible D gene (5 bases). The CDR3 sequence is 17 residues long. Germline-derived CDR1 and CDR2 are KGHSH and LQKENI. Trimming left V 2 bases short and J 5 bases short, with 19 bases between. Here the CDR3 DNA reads TGTGCCAGCTCACCAAGGTTTCGAGGGAGCGAAGACAATGAGCAGTTCTTC. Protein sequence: CASSPRFRGSEDNEQFF.

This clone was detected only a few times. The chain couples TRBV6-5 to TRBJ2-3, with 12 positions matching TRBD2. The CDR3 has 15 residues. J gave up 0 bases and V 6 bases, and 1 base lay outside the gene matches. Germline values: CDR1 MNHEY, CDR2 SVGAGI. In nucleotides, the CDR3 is TGTGCCAGCAGAGGGACTAGCGGGAGCACAGATACGCAGTATTTT. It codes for CASRGTSGSTDTQYF.

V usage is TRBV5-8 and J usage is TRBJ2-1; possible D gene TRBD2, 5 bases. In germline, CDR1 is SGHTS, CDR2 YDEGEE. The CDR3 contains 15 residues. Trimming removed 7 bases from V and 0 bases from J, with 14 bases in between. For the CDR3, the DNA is TGTGCCAGCGCCTTCGGGGTTAGCTCCTACAATGAGCAGTTCTTC. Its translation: CASAFGVSSYNEQFF. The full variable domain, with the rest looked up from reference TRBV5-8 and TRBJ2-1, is EAGVTQSPTHLIKTRGQQATLRCSPISGHTSVYWYQQALGLGLQFLLWYDEGEERNRGNFPPRFSGRQFPNYSSELNVNALELEDSALYLCASAFGVSSYNEQFFGPGTRLTVL.

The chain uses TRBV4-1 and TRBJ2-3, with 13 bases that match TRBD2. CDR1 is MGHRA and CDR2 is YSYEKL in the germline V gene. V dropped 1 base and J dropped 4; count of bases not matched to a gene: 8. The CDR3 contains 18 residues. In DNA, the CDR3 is TGCGCCAGCAGCCAAGGAAAGGGACTAGCGGGAAGTTCAGATACGCAGTATTTT. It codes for CASSQGKGLAGSSDTQYF.